These 6 T cell receptor beta chains were all obtained from the same sample, sequenced in a study of T cell responses to AZD1222 COVID-19 vaccine. The table came from immunoSEQ multiplex PCR; TCRdb's copy has only in-frame clones and leaves some out. The sample has some 60,000 clones; about 88% are singletons. Sequencing used peripheral blood, obtained 28 days after the second AZD1222 dose. The receptors derive from an adult who received the AZD1222 COVID-19 vaccine.

This chain connects TRBV9 to TRBJ2-1; D gene uncertain. Germline CDR1 SGDLS, CDR2 YYNGEE. The CDR3 extends over 14 amino acids. Trimming pared 3 bases from V and 6 bases from J, leaving 13 bases between. The CDR3 DNA reads as TGTGCCAGCAGCGCCAGCTGGGCTATCAATGAGCAGTTCTTC. Translation: CASSASWAINEQFF.

V usage is TRBV19 and J usage is TRBJ2-7; unclear D gene. CDR1 LNHDA and CDR2 SQIVND come from the germline V gene (reference sequence). The CDR3 consists of 12 residues. V shed 8 bases and J shed 4 bases, with 12 bases lying between them. For the CDR3, the DNA is TGTGCCAGTGGCTTCACAGTTTACGAGCAGTACTTC. It is translated as CASGFTVYEQYF.

The chain couples TRBV7-9 to TRBJ1-1, with D perhaps matching TRBD1 (5 bases). CDR1 SEHNR and CDR2 FQNEAQ come from the germline V gene (reference sequence). CDR3 length equals 13 residues. With 6 bases removed from V and 1 base from J, the gap between germline ends came to 9 bases. Written as DNA, the CDR3 is TGTGCCAGCAGATTTCAGGGGAACACTGAAGCTTTCTTT. Translating it yields CASRFQGNTEAFF.

This clone was counted a single time. The V call is TRBV7-8, the J call TRBJ2-2, with 9 bases identical to TRBD1. The germline V gene encodes CDR1 SGHVS and CDR2 FQNEAQ. After removal of 5 bases from V and 1 base from J, the junction contained 8 bases not matched to a gene. The CDR3 extends over 17 amino acids. CDR3 sequence reads: CASSRDPGQGNTGELFF. The CDR3 nucleotides are TGTGCCAGCAGCCGAGACCCGGGACAGGGGAACACCGGGGAGCTGTTTTTT. The full variable domain, rest sourced from reference TRBV7-8 and TRBJ2-2, is GAGVSQSPRYKVAKRGQDVALRCDPISGHVSLFWYQQALGQGPEFLTYFQNEAQLDKSGLPSDRFFAERPEGSVSTLKIQRTQQEDSAVYLCASSRDPGQGNTGELFFGEGSRLTVL.

The chain couples TRBV27 to TRBJ1-6; possibly TRBD1 for D (5 bases). The V end was cut by 3 bases, the J end by 1 base, with 10 bases between. CDR1 MNHEY and CDR2 SMNVEV come from the germline V gene (reference sequence). The CDR3 loop spans 16 amino acids. The CDR3 bases are TGTGCCAGCAGTTTTCAGGGTGTTTCCTATAATTCACCCCTCCACTTT. Amino acid sequence: CASSFQGVSYNSPLHF.

The V gene is TRBV5-1, the J gene TRBJ2-7; 9 bases align to TRBD1. Germline loops: CDR1 SGHRS, CDR2 YFSETQ. V shed 0 bases, J shed 6 bases, and the junction held 1 base outside the gene matches. CDR3 length: 13 amino acids. The DNA of the CDR3 is TGCGCCAGCAGCTTGGCGACAGGGGGCGAGCAGTACTTC. It translates to CASSLATGGEQYF.